The clone carrying this T cell receptor beta chain showed up many times. Its target is unknown. These data belong to a study of T cells in Graves' hyperthyroidism and ophthalmopathy. For the study at large: It was at initial diagnosis, before any treatment, that peripheral blood was collected.

TCR beta CDR3 regions were amplified from RNA transcripts. RT-PCR in the first round (using the HTBI primer set) targeted the TCR CDR3. TCRdb passed the multiplex PCR reads through MiXCR, listing each CDR3 protein once. Here the sample spans more than 500,000 distinct CDR3 sequences, about 15% being singletons. This CDR3 is built from 14 residues. Deletions cut 0 bases from V and 0 bases from J, with 6 bases between. Germline CDR1 and CDR2: LGHNA and YSLEER. Study outcomes and limitations: A model of 13 V-J features distinguished ophthalmopathy from stable hyperthyroidism.

At least 3 on the Clinical Activity Score was recorded for ophthalmopathy patients, who also had NOSPECS grade at least 4 and duration under 3 months. Those patients with uncontrolled infection, other autoimmune disease, pregnancy or lactation were excluded. The clonotype was recovered from a woman in her twenties or thirties with Graves' ophthalmopathy. Sequencing was done on a sample of blood. V is TRBV4-3 and J is TRBJ2-7; tentatively, D is TRBD2 (5 bases). In DNA, the CDR3 is TGCGCCAGCAGCCAAGAAACTAGCTCCTACGAGCAGTACTTC. Residues: CASSQETSSYEQYF.